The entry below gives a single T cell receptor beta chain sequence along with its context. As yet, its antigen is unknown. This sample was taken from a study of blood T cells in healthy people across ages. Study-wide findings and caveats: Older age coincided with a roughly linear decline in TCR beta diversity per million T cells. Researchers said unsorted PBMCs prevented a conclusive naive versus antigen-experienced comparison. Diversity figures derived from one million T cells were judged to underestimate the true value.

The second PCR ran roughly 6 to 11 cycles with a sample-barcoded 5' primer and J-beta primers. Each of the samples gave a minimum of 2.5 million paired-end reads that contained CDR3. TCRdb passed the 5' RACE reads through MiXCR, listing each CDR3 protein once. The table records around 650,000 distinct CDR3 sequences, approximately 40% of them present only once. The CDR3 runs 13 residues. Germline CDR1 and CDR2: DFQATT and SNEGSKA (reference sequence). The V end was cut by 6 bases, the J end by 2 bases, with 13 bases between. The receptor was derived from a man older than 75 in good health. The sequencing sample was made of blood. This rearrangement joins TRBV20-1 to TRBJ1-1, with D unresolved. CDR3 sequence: CSASGRRNTEAFF. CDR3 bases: TGCAGTGCCAGTGGACGGAGAAACACTGAAGCTTTCTTT.